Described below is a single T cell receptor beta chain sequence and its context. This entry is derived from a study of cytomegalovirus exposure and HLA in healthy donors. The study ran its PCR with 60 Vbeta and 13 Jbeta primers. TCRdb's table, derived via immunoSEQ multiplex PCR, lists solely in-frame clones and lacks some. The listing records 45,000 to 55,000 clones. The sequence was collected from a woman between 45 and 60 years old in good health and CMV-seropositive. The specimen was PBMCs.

The CDR3 loop reads CASSLAVQGGSSGNTIYF. The CDR3 DNA reads TGCGCCAGCAGCTTGGCAGTGCAGGGAGGGTCCTCTGGAAACACCATATATTTT. J is TRBJ1-3 and V is TRBV5-1, with D perhaps TRBD1 (5 bases). V shed 0 bases and J shed 0 bases, with 16 bases lying between them. CDR1 and CDR2 from the germline V gene are SGHRS and YFSETQ. This CDR3 is 18 amino acids long.